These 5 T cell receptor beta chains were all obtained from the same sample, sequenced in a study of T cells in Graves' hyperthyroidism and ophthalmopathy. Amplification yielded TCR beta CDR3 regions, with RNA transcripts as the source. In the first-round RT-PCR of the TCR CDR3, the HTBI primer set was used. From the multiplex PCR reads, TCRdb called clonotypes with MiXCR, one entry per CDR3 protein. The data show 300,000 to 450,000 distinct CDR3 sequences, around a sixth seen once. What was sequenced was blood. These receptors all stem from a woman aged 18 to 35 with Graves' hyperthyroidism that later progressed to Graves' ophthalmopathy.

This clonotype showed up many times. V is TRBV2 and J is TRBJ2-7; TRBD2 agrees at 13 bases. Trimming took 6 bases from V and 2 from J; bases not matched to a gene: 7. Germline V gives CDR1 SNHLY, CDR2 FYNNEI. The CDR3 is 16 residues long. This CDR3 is CASSGLAGDITYEQYF. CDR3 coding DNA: TGTGCCAGCAGCGGACTAGCGGGAGATATCACCTACGAGCAGTACTTC.

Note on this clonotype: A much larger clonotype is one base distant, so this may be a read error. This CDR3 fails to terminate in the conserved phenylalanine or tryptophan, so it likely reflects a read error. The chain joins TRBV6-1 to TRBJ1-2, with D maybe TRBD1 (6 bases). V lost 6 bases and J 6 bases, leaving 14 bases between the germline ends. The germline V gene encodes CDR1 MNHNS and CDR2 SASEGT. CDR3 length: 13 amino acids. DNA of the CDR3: TGTGCCAGCAGAAAAACGGGGGCTAATGGCTACACCCTC. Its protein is CASRKTGANGYTL.

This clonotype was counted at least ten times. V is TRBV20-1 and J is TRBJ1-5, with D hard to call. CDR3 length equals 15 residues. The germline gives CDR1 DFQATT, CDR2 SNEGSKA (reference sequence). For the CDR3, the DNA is TGCAGCGCTCACCAGACGGGGAGAAGCAATCAGCCCCAGCATTTT. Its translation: CSAHQTGRSNQPQHF.

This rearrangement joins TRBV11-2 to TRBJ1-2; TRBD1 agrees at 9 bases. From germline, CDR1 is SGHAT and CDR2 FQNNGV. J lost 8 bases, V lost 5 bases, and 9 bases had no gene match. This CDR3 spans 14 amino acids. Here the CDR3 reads CASSALTGGGGYTF. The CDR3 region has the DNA TGTGCCAGCAGCGCACTCACAGGGGGCGGAGGCTACACCTTC.

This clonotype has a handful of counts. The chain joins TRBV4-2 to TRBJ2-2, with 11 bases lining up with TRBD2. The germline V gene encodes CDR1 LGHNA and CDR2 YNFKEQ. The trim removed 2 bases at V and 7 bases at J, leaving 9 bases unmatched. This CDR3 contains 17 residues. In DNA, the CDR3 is TGTGCCAGCAGCCAAAGGGCGACTAGCGGGACGGACGGGGAGCTGTTTTTT. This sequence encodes CASSQRATSGTDGELFF.